A selection of T cell receptor beta chains follows, all from one sample in a study of blood T cell repertoires in COVID-19. Using immunoSEQ multiplex PCR, the repertoire was profiled, and TCRdb retains in-frame clones only, with some absent. The sample yields 150,000 to 160,000 clones, more than 85% seen once. Sample: peripheral blood. The receptors originated from a woman between 65 and 79 years old with acute or convalescent COVID-19. The CDR3 runs from the conserved cysteine through the conserved F or W. A D gene is named only where the DNA matches it firmly. Rows may omit the clone size; those that give it use once, few, many or a size class.

>TRBD1|-|TRBV28|TRBJ2-3
CASSRNPGQGTDTQYF
TGTGCCAGCAGTCGAAACCCGGGACAGGGCACAGATACGCAGTATTTT
>-|once|TRBV6-5|TRBJ1-2
CASRKTSGGHGYTF
TGTGCCAGCCGCAAAACAAGCGGGGGCCATGGCTACACCTTC
>TRBD1|-|TRBV7-9|TRBJ2-5
CASRETGGKETQYF
TGTGCCAGCAGGGAAACAGGGGGCAAAGAGACCCAGTACTTC
>TRBD1|-|TRBV5-1|TRBJ1-2
CASSFGDRVNYGYTF
TGCGCCAGCAGCTTCGGGGACAGAGTAAACTATGGCTACACCTTC
>TRBD2|-|TRBV6-5|TRBJ2-1
CASSRLAGGFNEQFF
TGTGCCAGCAGTAGACTAGCGGGGGGGTTCAATGAGCAGTTCTTC
>-|-|TRBV7-2|TRBJ1-2
CASSLAGTKGYTF
TGTGCCAGCAGCTTAGCTGGGACAAAAGGCTACACCTTC
>TRBD2|-|TRBV11-2|TRBJ2-1
CASSLDFILAGGRSYNEQFF
TGTGCCAGCAGCTTAGACTTTATTTTGGCGGGGGGACGCTCCTACAATGAGCAGTTCTTC
>-|-|TRBV5-1|TRBJ1-1
CASRLDLRTEAFF
TGCGCCAGCAGATTGGATCTGCGAACTGAAGCTTTCTTT
>-|-|TRBV5-5|TRBJ2-1
CASTLVRGNEQFF
TGTGCCAGCACCCTGGTAAGGGGGAATGAGCAGTTCTTC
>TRBD2|-|TRBV11-2|TRBJ2-1
CASSLGLATSYNEQFF
TGTGCCAGCAGCTTAGGACTAGCGACCTCCTACAATGAGCAGTTCTTC
>TRBD1|-|TRBV4-3|TRBJ1-2
CASTSGTGVNYGYTF
TGCGCCAGCACGTCGGGTACAGGGGTGAACTATGGCTACACCTTC
>-|-|TRBV2|TRBJ1-2
CASNPWTDDYSGYTF
TGTGCCAGCAACCCTTGGACAGACGACTACAGTGGCTACACCTTC
>TRBD2|once|TRBV7-3|TRBJ2-1
CASSPPGGRSSYNEQFF
TGTGCCAGCAGCCCACCGGGAGGGAGGAGCTCCTACAATGAGCAGTTCTTC
>-|once|TRBV20-1|TRBJ1-2
CSARGDGYTF
TGCAGTGCCCGGGGGGATGGCTACACCTTC
>TRBD2|-|TRBV3-1/TRBV3-2|TRBJ2-3
CASSQVGGTTDTQYF
TGTGCCAGCAGCCAAGTCGGGGGGACCACAGATACGCAGTATTTT
>TRBD1|-|TRBV5-1|TRBJ1-2
CASTPGQGQGGYTF
TGCGCCAGCACCCCGGGACAGGGGCAAGGCGGCTACACCTTC
>TRBD1|-|TRBV6-5|TRBJ1-6
CASMEGADSPLHF
TGTGCCAGCATGGAGGGGGCGGATTCACCCCTCCACTTT
>-|-|TRBV5-1|TRBJ1-1
CASRNSRGVVTEAFF
TGCGCCAGCAGGAATTCCAGGGGAGTGGTTACTGAAGCTTTCTTT
>-|-|TRBV19|TRBJ2-6
CASGPRVSGANVLTF
TGTGCCAGTGGGCCGAGGGTCTCTGGGGCCAACGTCCTGACTTTC
>TRBD1|-|TRBV3-1/TRBV3-2|TRBJ1-2
CASSLLRDSLNYGYTF
TGTGCCAGCAGCCTTCTTCGGGACAGCCTTAACTATGGCTACACCTTC
>-|-|TRBV5-1|TRBJ1-6
CASSLGSGANSPLHF
TGCGCCAGCAGCTTGGGTTCGGGTGCAAATTCACCCCTCCACTTT
>TRBD1|-|TRBV5-1|TRBJ2-2
CASEVQGTGELFF
TGCGCCAGCGAGGTACAGGGGACCGGGGAGCTGTTTTTT
>-|-|TRBV11-2|TRBJ1-2
CASSPAGVLGYGYTF
TGTGCCAGCAGCCCAGCAGGTGTGTTAGGCTATGGCTACACCTTC
>TRBD2|-|TRBV7-9|TRBJ2-3
CASSSASLAGGLRGQYF
TGTGCCAGCAGCTCCGCATCCCTAGCGGGGGGCCTAAGGGGTCAGTATTTT
>-|-|TRBV10-3|TRBJ1-1
CAISEWDKPNTEAFF
TGTGCCATCAGTGAATGGGACAAGCCGAACACTGAAGCTTTCTTT
>TRBD1|-|TRBV27|TRBJ1-2
CASSLSSDRVGYTF
TGTGCCAGCAGTTTATCGTCGGACAGGGTAGGCTACACCTTC